These T cell receptor beta chains were read from a single sample in a study of HIV-infected patients and healthy controls. TCRdb redid the calling of the 5' RACE reads with MiXCR, one entry per CDR3 protein. The profile covers around 20,000 distinct CDR3 sequences, with approximately 7.7% appearing a single time and 21% taken by the ten largest. Sequences were derived from blood, sampled during antiretroviral therapy. The receptors originated from an adult with HIV infection. Each CDR3 is given with its conserved first and last residue. The order of the fields is V gene, D gene, clone size, J gene, CDR3 length, CDR3 protein, CDR3 DNA. A D gene is named only where the DNA matches it firmly. Some rows have no size entry. The others give once, few or many, or a class for an expanded clone.

v_call: TRBV20-1
d_call: -
clone_size: -
j_call: TRBJ2-5
cdr3_length: 13
cdr3_aa: CSARIWGGGTQYF
cdr3_nt: TGCAGTGCTAGAATCTGGGGAGGGGGGACCCAGTACTTC

v_call: TRBV27
d_call: TRBD1
clone_size: few
j_call: TRBJ1-1
cdr3_length: 15
cdr3_aa: CASSFLDRLNTEAFF
cdr3_nt: TGTGCCAGCAGTTTCCTGGACAGGCTGAACACTGAAGCTTTCTTT

v_call: TRBV7-2
d_call: -
clone_size: many
j_call: TRBJ1-5
cdr3_length: 12
cdr3_aa: CASSRDVQPQHF
cdr3_nt: TGTGCCAGCAGCCGGGACGTTCAGCCCCAGCATTTT

v_call: TRBV10-3
d_call: -
clone_size: many
j_call: TRBJ2-3
cdr3_length: 13
cdr3_aa: CAIGRPRGDTQYF
cdr3_nt: TGTGCCATCGGGAGACCCCGGGGAGATACGCAGTATTTT

v_call: TRBV20-1
d_call: TRBD2
clone_size: many
j_call: TRBJ2-3
cdr3_length: 15
cdr3_aa: CSASGLAGVADTQYF
cdr3_nt: TGCAGTGCTTCGGGACTAGCGGGAGTGGCAGATACGCAGTATTTT

v_call: TRBV5-6
d_call: -
clone_size: -
j_call: TRBJ1-5
cdr3_length: 13
cdr3_aa: CASSSRRFQPQHF
cdr3_nt: TGTGCCAGCAGCTCGCGCAGATTTCAGCCCCAGCATTTT

v_call: TRBV20-1
d_call: -
clone_size: many
j_call: TRBJ1-5
cdr3_length: 17
cdr3_aa: CSASGQSGGYSNQPQHF
cdr3_nt: TGCAGTGCTTCCGGACAGTCTGGGGGGTATAGCAATCAGCCCCAGCATTTT

v_call: TRBV29-1
d_call: -
clone_size: many
j_call: TRBJ1-1
cdr3_length: 13
cdr3_aa: CSVSWTENTEAFF
cdr3_nt: TGCAGCGTCTCGTGGACAGAAAACACTGAAGCTTTCTTT

v_call: TRBV7-7
d_call: -
clone_size: many
j_call: TRBJ2-7
cdr3_length: 16
cdr3_aa: CASSPHGQPSSYEQYF
cdr3_nt: TGTGCTAGCAGTCCTCATGGACAGCCGAGCTCCTACGAGCAGTACTTC

v_call: TRBV9
d_call: -
clone_size: many
j_call: TRBJ1-1
cdr3_length: 13
cdr3_aa: CASSVSWGTEAFF
cdr3_nt: TGTGCCAGCAGCGTAAGCTGGGGCACTGAAGCTTTCTTT